This T cell receptor beta chain was identified during a study of T cells in tuberculosis. For the study at large: Sequenced TCRs come from CD1B-GMM tetramer-binding T cells.

Study-wide results and limits: Shorter CDR3-alpha in active tuberculosis partly drove smaller distances. Active tuberculosis TCR-alpha repertoires lay closer to GMM-specific TCRs than IGRA-negative controls, suggesting clonal expansion. Cases with active tuberculosis were adults, while controls were adolescents.

With respect to this clone: The target antigen is unknown.

Profiling relied on immunoSEQ multiplex PCR, and the TCRdb table lists in-frame clones only, not all of them. The repertoire includes 20,000 to 25,000 clones, about 97% of them detected once, and about 6.3% sits in the top ten. This CDR3 has 12 amino acids. Germline V CDR1 and CDR2: LNHDA, SQIVND (reference sequence). After removal of 3 bases from V and 6 bases from J, the junction contained 2 bases not matched to a gene. The sequenced sample consisted of PBMCs. This receptor was taken from a donor aged 10-29 years with latent tuberculosis or without tuberculosis infection. The chain joins TRBV19 to TRBJ2-7; TRBD2 agrees at 7 bases. The CDR3 DNA reads TGTGCCAGTAGTATGGGGGGGACCGAGCAGTACTTC. This codes for CASSMGGTEQYF. Filled out from reference TRBV19 and TRBJ2-7, the complete variable domain reads DGGITQSPKYLFRKEGQNVTLSCEQNLNHDAMYWYRQDPGQGLRLIYYSQIVNDFQKGDIAEGYSVSREKKESFPLTVTSAQKNPTAFYLCASSMGGTEQYFGPGTRLTVT.